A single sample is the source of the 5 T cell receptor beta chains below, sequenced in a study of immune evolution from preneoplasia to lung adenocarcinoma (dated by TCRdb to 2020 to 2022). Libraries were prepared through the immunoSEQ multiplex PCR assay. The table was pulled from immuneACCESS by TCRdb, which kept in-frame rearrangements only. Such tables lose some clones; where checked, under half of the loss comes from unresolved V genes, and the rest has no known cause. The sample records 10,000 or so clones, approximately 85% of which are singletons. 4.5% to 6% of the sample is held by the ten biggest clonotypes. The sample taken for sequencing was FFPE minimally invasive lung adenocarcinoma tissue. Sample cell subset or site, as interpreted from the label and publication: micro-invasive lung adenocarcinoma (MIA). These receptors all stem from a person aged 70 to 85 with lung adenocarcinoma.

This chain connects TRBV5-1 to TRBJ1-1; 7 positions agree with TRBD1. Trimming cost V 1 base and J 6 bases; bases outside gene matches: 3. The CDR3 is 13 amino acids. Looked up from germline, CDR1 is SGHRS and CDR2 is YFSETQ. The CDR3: CASSLQQGSEAFF. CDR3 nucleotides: TGCGCCAGCAGCTTGCAACAGGGGTCTGAAGCTTTCTTT.

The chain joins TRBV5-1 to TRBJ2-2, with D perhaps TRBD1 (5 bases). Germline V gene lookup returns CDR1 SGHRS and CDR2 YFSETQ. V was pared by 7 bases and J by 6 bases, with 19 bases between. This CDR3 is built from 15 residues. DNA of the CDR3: TGCGCCAGCCGAGAAGAAGGGGCTGGAGCCGGGGAGCTGTTTTTT. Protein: CASREEGAGAGELFF. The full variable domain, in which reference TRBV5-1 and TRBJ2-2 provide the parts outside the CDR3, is KAGVTQTPRYLIKTRGQQVTLSCSPISGHRSVSWYQQTPGQGLQFLFEYFSETQRNKGNFPGRFSGRQFSNSRSEMNVSTLELGDSALYLCASREEGAGAGELFFGEGSRLTVL.

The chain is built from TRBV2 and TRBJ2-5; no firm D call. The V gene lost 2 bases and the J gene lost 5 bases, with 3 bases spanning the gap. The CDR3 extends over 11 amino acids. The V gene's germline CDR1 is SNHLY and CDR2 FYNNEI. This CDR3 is CASSESETQYF. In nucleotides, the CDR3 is TGTGCCAGCAGTGAAAGCGAGACCCAGTACTTC.

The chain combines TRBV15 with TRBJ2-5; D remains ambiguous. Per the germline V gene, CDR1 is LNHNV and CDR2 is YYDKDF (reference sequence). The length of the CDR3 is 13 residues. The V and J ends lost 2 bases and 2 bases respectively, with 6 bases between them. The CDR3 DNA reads TGTGCCACCAGCAGAACCCAACAAGAGACCCAGTACTTC. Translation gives CATSRTQQETQYF.

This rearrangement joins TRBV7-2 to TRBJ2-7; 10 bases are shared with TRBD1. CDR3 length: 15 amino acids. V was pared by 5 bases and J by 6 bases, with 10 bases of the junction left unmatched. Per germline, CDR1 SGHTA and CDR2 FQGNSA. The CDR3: CASSPKGQGISEQYF. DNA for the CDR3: TGTGCCAGCAGCCCTAAGGGACAGGGGATCAGCGAGCAGTACTTC. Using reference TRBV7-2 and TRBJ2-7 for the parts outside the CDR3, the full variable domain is GAGVSQSPSNKVTEKGKDVELRCDPISGHTALYWYRQSLGQGLEFLIYFQGNSAPDKSGLPSDRFSAERTGGSVSTLTIQRTQQEDSAVYLCASSPKGQGISEQYFGPGTRLTVT.